This T cell receptor (beta chain) derives from a study of shared clonotypes between healthy human individuals. Terminally differentiated effector memory CD45RA+ cells were left out of the naive CD8 fraction, which was CD45RO-negative and positively selected for CCR7. Some clones are missing from TCRdb's copy, which holds only in-frame ones; the method was immunoSEQ multiplex PCR. The table lists roughly 770,000 clones, around 96% of them singletons, with about 0.25% in the top ten. The CDR3 runs to 17 residues. Germline V gene lookup returns CDR1 PRHDT and CDR2 FYEKMQ (reference sequence). The V and J ends lost 1 base and 4 bases, in that order; junction bases with no gene match: 10.

The TCR originated in a man younger than 45 in good health. Sequencing was performed on naive CD8+ T cells sorted from blood. This chain connects TRBV13 to TRBJ2-7; TRBD2 matches at 10 bases. The DNA of the CDR3 is TGTGCCAGCAGCTTAGTGAAGGCTAGCGGGAGTGTGTACGAGCAGTACTTC. This translates into CASSLVKASGSVYEQYF.